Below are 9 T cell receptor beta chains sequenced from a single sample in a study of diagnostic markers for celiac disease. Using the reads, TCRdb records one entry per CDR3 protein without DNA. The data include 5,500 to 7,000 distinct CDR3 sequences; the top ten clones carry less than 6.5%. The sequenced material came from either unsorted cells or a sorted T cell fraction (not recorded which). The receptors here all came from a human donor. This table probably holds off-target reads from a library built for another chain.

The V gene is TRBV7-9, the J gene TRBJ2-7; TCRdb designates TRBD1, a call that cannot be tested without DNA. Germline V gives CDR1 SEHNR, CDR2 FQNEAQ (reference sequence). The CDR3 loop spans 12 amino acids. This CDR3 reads CASSLLQGEQYF.

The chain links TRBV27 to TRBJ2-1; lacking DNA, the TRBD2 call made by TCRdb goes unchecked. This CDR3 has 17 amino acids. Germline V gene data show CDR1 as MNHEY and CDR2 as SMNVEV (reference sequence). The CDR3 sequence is CASSLGTSGSINNEQFF.

This CDR3 is CASSLDRASYNEQFF. The V gene is TRBV5-1, the J gene TRBJ2-1. Germline loops: CDR1 SGHRS, CDR2 YFSETQ. The CDR3 sequence is 15 residues long.

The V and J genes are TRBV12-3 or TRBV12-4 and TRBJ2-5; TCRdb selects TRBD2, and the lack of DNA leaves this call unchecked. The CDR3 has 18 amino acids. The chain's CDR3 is CASRVGRDRGETQETQYF.

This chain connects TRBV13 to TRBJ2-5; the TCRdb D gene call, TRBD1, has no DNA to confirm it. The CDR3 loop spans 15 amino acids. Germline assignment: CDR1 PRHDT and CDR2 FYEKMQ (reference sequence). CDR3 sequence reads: CASSLWAGGAETQYF.

The CDR3: CSARQQGTSYNEQFF. The chain is built from TRBV20-1 and TRBJ2-1; TCRdb gives TRBD1 as the D gene, but with no DNA this cannot be confirmed. The CDR3 contains 15 residues. CDR1 and CDR2 (germline): DFQATT, SNEGSKA (reference sequence).

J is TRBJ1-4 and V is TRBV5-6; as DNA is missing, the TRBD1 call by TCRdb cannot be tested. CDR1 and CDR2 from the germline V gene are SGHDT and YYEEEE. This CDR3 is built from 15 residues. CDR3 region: CASSSVGQPNEKLFF.

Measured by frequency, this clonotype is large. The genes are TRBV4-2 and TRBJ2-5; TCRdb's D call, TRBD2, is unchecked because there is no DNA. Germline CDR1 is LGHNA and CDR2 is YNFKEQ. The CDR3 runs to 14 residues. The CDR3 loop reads CASSQGTRGETQYF.

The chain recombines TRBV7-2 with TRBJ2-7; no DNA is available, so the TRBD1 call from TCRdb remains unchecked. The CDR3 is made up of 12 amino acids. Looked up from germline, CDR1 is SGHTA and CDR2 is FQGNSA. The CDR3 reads CASSPPDYEQYF.